Listed below are T cell receptor beta chains from one sample, sequenced in a study of radiotherapy plus CTLA-4 blockade in lung cancer. Assay: immunoSEQ multiplex PCR; the TCRdb copy retains only in-frame clones and omits some. The sample has 62,000 or so clones, around three quarters seen once; the top ten hold 8.5% to 10%. This material consisted of peripheral blood, taken from a patient treated with radiotherapy plus ipilimumab. Receptors originate from a human donor with non-small cell lung cancer who had a complete response to radiotherapy plus ipilimumab. CDR3s include the opening cysteine and the closing phenylalanine or tryptophan. The D gene is left open where the match is weak. The size entry is marked missing in some rows and otherwise reads once, few, many or a size class.

CDR3 DNA	CDR3 protein	clone size	V gene	J gene	D gene
TGTGCCAGCAGCTCCCTAGGAAGTCGCCAAGAGACCCAGTACTTC	CASSSLGSRQETQYF	.	TRBV7-2	TRBJ2-5	.
TGCGCCAGCACCCTTGGGGGACACTCTGGGGCCAACGTCCTGACTTTC	CASTLGGHSGANVLTF	.	TRBV5-1	TRBJ2-6	.
TGTGCCAGCAGCCCAGGGACAGGAGATAGCAATCAGCCCCAGCATTTT	CASSPGTGDSNQPQHF	.	TRBV11-2	TRBJ1-5	TRBD1
TGTGCCAGCAGGCGGGACACTGAAGCTTTCTTT	CASRRDTEAFF	.	TRBV2	TRBJ1-1	.
TGCGCCAGCAGCTTGCTGGGGATCCAGGGATCGAACACTGAAGCTTTCTTT	CASSLLGIQGSNTEAFF	.	TRBV5-1	TRBJ1-1	.
TGTGCCAGCACCCGTTTACCCAGGGGTCAGCGTGAGCAGTTCTTC	CASTRLPRGQREQFF	once	TRBV5-8	TRBJ2-1	.
TGTGCCAGCTCAACCCTAGGAATGAGGTCCAAGGGGACTGAAGCTTTCTTT	CASSTLGMRSKGTEAFF	.	TRBV18	TRBJ1-1	.
TGTGCCAGCAGCCTTCCTGGGACAGGGGAGTTCACTGAAGCTTTCTTT	CASSLPGTGEFTEAFF	.	TRBV7-2	TRBJ1-1	TRBD1
TGTGCCAGCAGTTACTCGAGGAACAAAAACACCGGGGAGCTGTTTTTT	CASSYSRNKNTGELFF	.	TRBV6-5	TRBJ2-2	.
TGTGCCAGCAGCCAGGGGGGGTGGGAAGCTTTCTTT	CASSQGGWEAFF	.	TRBV28	TRBJ1-1	TRBD1
TGTGCCAGCAGCACTCCACAGGGGGGTTCAACTGGAAACACCATATATTTT	CASSTPQGGSTGNTIYF	.	TRBV13	TRBJ1-3	TRBD1
TGTGCCAGTTCCATTAATGCAGGGGGCAATCAGCCCCAGCATTTT	CASSINAGGNQPQHF	.	TRBV19	TRBJ1-5	.
TGTGCCAGCAGCTTAGCCCACGGGGGGGCGGAGTATGGCTACACCTTC	CASSLAHGGAEYGYTF	few	TRBV7-2	TRBJ1-2	.
TGTGCCATCAGTGAGCTTGAGGAGGGGGATGGCTACACCTTC	CAISELEEGDGYTF	few	TRBV10-3	TRBJ1-2	.
TGCGCCAGCAGCCCGAATCTCGGACAGGTTGATTATGGCTACACCTTC	CASSPNLGQVDYGYTF	.	TRBV4-3	TRBJ1-2	TRBD1
TGTGCCAGTCGGCCCGTCGCCGGGGAGCTGTTTTTT	CASRPVAGELFF	.	TRBV19	TRBJ2-2	.
TGTGCCAGCAGCTTACTCCAACCGCAAGAGACCCAGTACTTC	CASSLLQPQETQYF	.	TRBV11-3	TRBJ2-5	.
TGTGCCAGCAGCAAAACCCCCCCCTTCAATCAGCCCCAGCATTTT	CASSKTPPFNQPQHF	.	TRBV21-1	TRBJ1-5	.
TGCAGCGGTGGGATCCCGCCCGGGGGGTCGTACACCGGGGAGCTGTTTTTT	CSGGIPPGGSYTGELFF	.	TRBV29-1	TRBJ2-2	TRBD2
TGTGCCAGCAGCCAGGGACTAGCGGAAAATGAGCAGTTCTTC	CASSQGLAENEQFF	.	TRBV4-2	TRBJ2-1	TRBD2
TGTGCCAGCAGCGATCGACAGGGGTATGGCTACACCTTC	CASSDRQGYGYTF	.	TRBV11-2	TRBJ1-2	TRBD1
TGTGCCAGCTCACCGGGGGGCTCCTACAATGAGCAGTTCTTC	CASSPGGSYNEQFF	.	TRBV18	TRBJ2-1	.
TGTGCCTGGAGTCCCCTGGATAATCAGCCCCAGCATTTT	CAWSPLDNQPQHF	.	TRBV30	TRBJ1-5	.
TGCGCCAGCAGTAATAGCGGGAAGAGCACAGATACGCAGTATTTT	CASSNSGKSTDTQYF	.	TRBV10-1	TRBJ2-3	TRBD2
TGTGCCAGCAGCCCGCTCGTTGGGGTAAAAAACACCATATATTTT	CASSPLVGVKNTIYF	.	TRBV7-2	TRBJ1-3	.
TGCGCCAGCAGCCCTCGAGGGGCTGGGGCCAACGTCCTGACTTTC	CASSPRGAGANVLTF	.	TRBV5-1	TRBJ2-6	.
TGTGCCAGCAGTTACTCGGGTAACAGGGGGACCCACAATGAGCAGTTCTTC	CASSYSGNRGTHNEQFF	.	TRBV6-8	TRBJ2-1	TRBD1
TGCGCCAGCAGCCCTTGGGCAGGGATCTCAAATACGCAGTATTTT	CASSPWAGISNTQYF	.	TRBV4-1	TRBJ2-3	.
TGCGCCAGCAGCACCCAGGGGCCTCAAGAGACCCAGTACTTC	CASSTQGPQETQYF	.	TRBV5-1	TRBJ2-5	.
TGTGCCACCTCAACGACCAGGGGTACAGATACGCAGTATTTT	CATSTTRGTDTQYF	.	TRBV6-5	TRBJ2-3	.
TGTGCCAGCAGCTTGTTCTCTGAAGCTTTCTTT	CASSLFSEAFF	once	TRBV5-6	TRBJ1-1	.
TGTGCCAGCAGTTTACCCGTGGGAAGCGAGACCCAGTACTTC	CASSLPVGSETQYF	once	TRBV28	TRBJ2-5	.
TGTGCCAGCAGTGTGTGGCAGGGGGACGAGCAGTACTTC	CASSVWQGDEQYF	.	TRBV6-1	TRBJ2-7	TRBD1
TGTGCCACCAGCAGAGATAGGGGGCACGGGGAGCTGTTTTTT	CATSRDRGHGELFF	.	TRBV15	TRBJ2-2	TRBD1
TGTGCCAGCAGCTCCGGGACAGGCGACGAAAAACTGTTTTTT	CASSSGTGDEKLFF	.	TRBV7-9	TRBJ1-4	TRBD1